One sample yielded the 6 T cell receptor beta chains listed below, sequenced in a study of blood T cell repertoires in COVID-19. The data were produced by immunoSEQ multiplex PCR, yet TCRdb's version contains in-frame clones alone and is incomplete. The table lists 65,000 to 95,000 clones, about 88% of them singletons. The specimen was peripheral blood. These receptors originate from a man at least 80 years old with acute or convalescent COVID-19.

CDR3 sequence (DNA): TGTGCCAGCAGTTTGGGCGGGGCTGGGGCCAACGTCCTGACTTTC. This sequence encodes CASSLGGAGANVLTF. The chain employs TRBV27 and TRBJ2-6, with D tentatively TRBD2 (6 bases). The V and J ends lost 3 bases and 2 bases respectively, with 8 bases between them. Germline V gene lookup returns CDR1 MNHEY and CDR2 SMNVEV (reference sequence). The CDR3 sequence is 15 residues long.

V gene TRBV10-3 combines with J gene TRBJ1-2; 9 positions agree with TRBD1. The junction had 4 bases not matched to a gene; V was cut back by 3 bases and J by 5 bases. The germline CDR1 and CDR2 sequences are ENHRY and SYGVKD. This CDR3 spans 14 amino acids. CDR3 residues: CAISDTGGGYGYTF. The CDR3 nucleotides are TGTGCCATCAGTGATACAGGGGGCGGGTATGGCTACACCTTC.

CDR3 protein: CASSLEFGVNYGYTF. The CDR3 bases are TGTGCCAGCAGCTTAGAGTTCGGAGTCAACTATGGCTACACCTTC. V and J are TRBV5-8 and TRBJ1-2; no clear D gene. Germline CDR1 reads SGHTS; CDR2 reads YDEGEE. Trimming removed 2 bases at V and 2 bases at J, with 13 bases between. The CDR3 extends over 15 amino acids.

The rearrangement uses TRBV2 and TRBJ1-5; TRBD1 agrees at 8 bases. The germline gives CDR1 SNHLY, CDR2 FYNNEI. The trim removed 6 bases at V and 7 bases at J, leaving 8 bases unmatched. This CDR3 comprises 14 residues. The CDR3 DNA reads TGTGCCAGCAGGGCAGGGGGCGCGGAACAGCCCCAGCATTTT. Its protein product is CASRAGGAEQPQHF.

V usage is TRBV21-1 and J usage is TRBJ1-1; TRBD1 is the table's D call, not checked against the DNA. TRBV21-1 is a documented pseudogene. The CDR3 loop spans 16 amino acids. This CDR3 is CASSKEPDSFGTEAFF. The DNA of the CDR3 is TGTGCCAGCAGCAAAGAGCCCGACAGCTTTGGCACTGAAGCTTTCTTT.

V is TRBV4-1 and J is TRBJ1-1; 11 nucleotides line up with TRBD1. The CDR3 length is 17 residues. Germline CDR1 is MGHRA and CDR2 is YSYEKL. V trimming: 3 bases; J trimming: 1 base; junction bases outside the gene matches: 7. CDR3 region: CASSHLPGQGGNTEAFF. The CDR3 DNA reads TGCGCCAGCAGCCATCTCCCGGGACAGGGGGGGAACACTGAAGCTTTCTTT.